Following are 22 T cell receptor beta chains from one sample sequenced in a study of identical twins. TCRdb re-called the 5' RACE reads through MiXCR, storing one row per CDR3 protein. Among approximately 280,000 distinct CDR3 sequences listed, about 8.9% were seen once. These data also formed part of another study, on yellow fever vaccine responses in identical twins.

The sample comprised memory (CD45RO+) T cells sorted from blood. The receptor set was obtained from a woman aged 18-29 years in good health.

This clonotype was detected only a few times. The chain recombines TRBV20-1 with TRBJ2-3; D is tentatively TRBD1 or TRBD2 (6 bases each). This CDR3 spans 17 amino acids. Between the trimmed V and J ends, which lost 4 bases and 1 base, there was a span of 21 bases. Germline assignment: CDR1 DFQATT and CDR2 SNEGSKA (reference sequence). The CDR3 DNA reads TGCAGTGCTACGCGAATGGGGGGCCGTTGGGGCACAGATACGCAGTATTTT. This sequence encodes CSATRMGGRWGTDTQYF.

This clonotype has a handful of counts. The chain joins TRBV2 to TRBJ2-2; TRBD2 might be the D (6 bases). V was clipped by 6 bases and J by 2 bases, with 13 bases between them. Germline V CDR1 and CDR2: SNHLY, FYNNEI. The CDR3 sequence is 15 residues long. The CDR3: CASRGSGSNTGELFF. Here the CDR3 DNA reads TGTGCCAGCAGGGGTAGCGGATCCAACACCGGGGAGCTGTTTTTT.

This clonotype came up many times. The chain links TRBV11-2 to TRBJ2-7, with unresolved D. CDR3 size: 13 residues. V shed 5 bases and J shed 6 bases, with 14 bases lying between them. Germline assignment: CDR1 SGHAT and CDR2 FQNNGV. The DNA of the CDR3 is TGTGCCAGCAGCAGGCCGGGTCCTGTCGAGCAGTACGTC. The encoded protein is CASSRPGPVEQYV.

There are a few counts of this clonotype. The rearrangement joins TRBV27 to TRBJ1-2; D might be TRBD1 (5 bases). The CDR3 runs 15 residues. Looked up from germline, CDR1 is MNHEY and CDR2 is SMNVEV (reference sequence). Trimming pared 5 bases from V and 8 bases from J, leaving 21 bases between. The chain's CDR3 is CASSPLRQGIGGYTF. CDR3 bases: TGTGCCAGCAGTCCTCTCCGGCAGGGTATAGGCGGCTACACCTTC.

The CDR3 region has the DNA TGTGCCAGCAGCGCCTCCGGGACTAGCGGTCACACAGATACGCAGTATTTT. This sequence encodes CASSASGTSGHTDTQYF. The V call is TRBV7-9, the J call TRBJ2-3; 11 positions agree with TRBD2. The ends lost 5 bases at V and 2 bases at J; junction bases unmatched: 9. Germline CDR1 is SEHNR and CDR2 is FQNEAQ (reference sequence). CDR3 size: 17 residues.

In its sample, this clonotype was seen a few times. This chain links TRBV20-1 with TRBJ1-6; 12 nucleotides line up with TRBD1. Germline CDR1 and CDR2: DFQATT and SNEGSKA (reference sequence). Unmatched junction bases numbered 8, after V lost 6 bases and J lost 8 bases. The CDR3 length is 15 residues. The DNA of the CDR3 is TGCAGTGCGATCGGGACAGGGGGCGCCGATTCACCCCTCCACTTT. Encoded protein: CSAIGTGGADSPLHF.

The gene calls are TRBV2 and TRBJ2-1; perhaps TRBD2 as D (6 bases). The length of the CDR3 is 14 residues. Germline assignment: CDR1 SNHLY and CDR2 FYNNEI. Trimming removed 5 bases at V and 6 bases at J, with 14 bases between. DNA for the CDR3: TGTGCCAGCAGTCAAACTAGCAACCTCAATGAGCAGTTCTTC. Its protein product is CASSQTSNLNEQFF.

This clonotype appeared a few times. CDR3 in amino acids: CASSFGDSRAETQYF. The DNA for the CDR3 is TGCGCCAGCAGCTTCGGGGACAGTCGGGCAGAGACCCAGTACTTC. The V gene is TRBV5-1, the J gene TRBJ2-5; 7 bases are shared with TRBD1. Germline CDR1 reads SGHRS; CDR2 reads YFSETQ. V gave up 2 bases and J gave up 4 bases; unmatched junction bases: 8. CDR3 size: 15 residues.

CDR3 nucleotides: TGCAGTGCTCCCACCCCGGCTAGCGGGGTAGAGACCCAGTACTTC. Protein sequence: CSAPTPASGVETQYF. The chain carries TRBV20-1 and TRBJ2-5, with TRBD2 matching 9 bases. Per the germline V gene, CDR1 is DFQATT and CDR2 is SNEGSKA (reference sequence). This CDR3 has 15 residues. With V trimmed by 5 bases and J by 4 bases, 11 bases remained unmatched.

Many counts were recorded for this clonotype. The chain carries TRBV28 and TRBJ2-4; no firm D call. V lost 4 bases and J lost 3, with 10 bases in between. The CDR3 runs 14 residues. Germline V gene sequence: CDR1 MDHEN, CDR2 SYDVKM. CDR3 sequence (DNA): TGTGCCAGCAGTTCCCACTCAGGCAAAAACATTCAGTACTTC. It is translated as CASSSHSGKNIQYF.

This clonotype has a count of ten or more. The chain employs TRBV6-1 and TRBJ1-5; D is uncertain. Trimming removed 2 bases at V and 6 bases at J, with 11 bases between. This CDR3 is 14 amino acids long. Germline loops: CDR1 MNHNS, CDR2 SASEGT. The CDR3 sequence: CASSEFGPTQPQHF. DNA for the CDR3: TGTGCCAGCAGTGAATTCGGTCCCACTCAGCCCCAGCATTTT.

This clonotype has at least ten counts. The chain joins TRBV5-1 to TRBJ1-1; D unresolved. Germline V lookup: CDR1 SGHRS, CDR2 YFSETQ. This CDR3 region has 14 residues. The V and J ends lost 0 bases and 5 bases respectively, with 11 bases between them. CDR3: CASSLVGFGTEAFF. The DNA of the CDR3 is TGCGCCAGCAGCTTGGTGGGGTTTGGGACTGAAGCTTTCTTT.

This clonotype appeared a few times. This chain's CDR3 is CASSLGADEQFF. DNA of the CDR3: TGTGCCAGCAGTTTAGGAGCGGATGAGCAGTTCTTC. The chain has TRBV28 and TRBJ2-1, with D possibly matching TRBD2 (5 bases). CDR3 length equals 12 residues. V was trimmed by 2 bases and J by 8 bases, leaving 7 bases between them. Germline values: CDR1 MDHEN, CDR2 SYDVKM.

This clonotype came up many times. The chain employs TRBV11-2 and TRBJ1-2; weak D call: TRBD1 (6 bases). This CDR3 is 14 amino acids long. V gave up 0 bases and J gave up 7 bases, with 12 bases separating them. The germline CDR1 and CDR2 sequences are SGHAT and FQNNGV. CDR3 sequence: CASSLEDTGLGYTF. The DNA of the CDR3 is TGTGCCAGCAGCTTAGAGGATACAGGGCTTGGCTACACCTTC. The variable domain in full, completed from reference TRBV11-2 and TRBJ1-2, reads EAGVAQSPRYKIIEKRQSVAFWCNPISGHATLYWYQQILGQGPKLLIQFQNNGVVDDSQLPKDRFSAERLKGVDSTLKIQPAKLEDSAVYLCASSLEDTGLGYTFGSGTRLTVV.

The J gene is TRBJ2-7, the V gene TRBV28, with D possibly TRBD1 on 5 matching bases. Deletions cut 1 base from V and 3 bases from J, with 7 bases between. Germline V gives CDR1 MDHEN, CDR2 SYDVKM. This CDR3 region has 13 residues. Here the CDR3 reads CASSLFRGYEQYV. DNA of the CDR3: TGTGCCAGCAGTTTATTTAGGGGCTACGAGCAGTACGTC.

This clonotype was detected once. The chain joins TRBV29-1 to TRBJ2-5, with D hard to call. V gave up 3 bases and J gave up 5 bases, with 4 bases separating them. There are 10 residues in the CDR3. Germline assignment: CDR1 SQVTM and CDR2 ANQGSEA. CDR3 region: CSVDGETQYF. The CDR3 DNA is TGCAGCGTTGATGGGGAGACCCAGTACTTC.

This clonotype was detected ten times or more. The chain couples TRBV20-1 to TRBJ1-1; D is ambiguous. The V and J ends lost 2 bases and 1 base respectively, with 11 bases between them. The germline V gene has CDR1 DFQATT and CDR2 SNEGSKA (reference sequence). This CDR3 spans 14 amino acids. CDR3 nucleotide sequence: TGCAGTGCTAGACGGACTGCTCAGAACACTGAAGCTTTCTTT. Its protein product is CSARRTAQNTEAFF.

The rearrangement joins TRBV28 to TRBJ1-4, with 9 positions matching TRBD1. The ends lost 5 bases at V and 3 bases at J; junction bases unmatched: 7. CDR1 and CDR2 (germline): MDHEN, SYDVKM. The CDR3 contains 16 residues. The CDR3 DNA sequence: TGTGCCAGCAGTCCCCCGGGACAGGGCCCTAATGAAAAACTGTTTTTT. Encoded protein: CASSPPGQGPNEKLFF.

This chain uses TRBV5-1 with TRBJ2-7, with 8 bases lining up with TRBD1. The CDR3 covers 16 residues. Trimming at V came to 0 bases and at J to 2 bases, leaving 7 bases not matched to a gene. From germline, CDR1 is SGHRS and CDR2 YFSETQ. The CDR3 DNA reads TGCGCCAGCAGCTTGGGCGGGGCAGGGGGCACCTACGAGCAGTACTTC. Translated: CASSLGGAGGTYEQYF.

The chain recombines TRBV19 with TRBJ1-1, with D possibly being TRBD1 (6 bases). V lost 6 bases to trimming and J lost 0 bases, with 14 bases between them. CDR3 length equals 15 residues. The germline CDR1 and CDR2 sequences are LNHDA and SQIVND (reference sequence). The CDR3 coding sequence is TGTGCCAGTAGGCCCGGACAGAGCATGAACACTGAAGCTTTCTTT. It is translated as CASRPGQSMNTEAFF.

This clonotype appeared a few times. The chain is built from TRBV11-2 and TRBJ1-5, with D unclear. The CDR3 runs 15 residues. Trimming removed 4 bases from V and 5 bases from J, with 15 bases in between. Looked up from germline, CDR1 is SGHAT and CDR2 is FQNNGV. The CDR3 nucleotides read TGTGCCAGCAGCTCTAGTCAGGCCTGGGATCAGCCCCAGCATTTT. Its protein product is CASSSSQAWDQPQHF. The whole variable domain, filled in from reference TRBV11-2 and TRBJ1-5, reads EAGVAQSPRYKIIEKRQSVAFWCNPISGHATLYWYQQILGQGPKLLIQFQNNGVVDDSQLPKDRFSAERLKGVDSTLKIQPAKLEDSAVYLCASSSSQAWDQPQHFGDGTRLSIL.

This clonotype was seen a handful of times. The rearrangement joins TRBV15 to TRBJ1-3, with D maybe TRBD1 (6 bases). The CDR3 loop spans 15 amino acids. The germline gives CDR1 LNHNV, CDR2 YYDKDF (reference sequence). The germline V and J ends were trimmed by 4 bases and 2 bases, with 12 bases remaining between them. The CDR3 nucleotides read TGTGCCACCAGCACTGGAGGGGGGGCTGGAAACACCATATATTTT. It yields the protein CATSTGGGAGNTIYF.